The following is a TCR beta chain sequence with its context. This clonotype was observed a few times. Which antigen it targets is not known. No base quality information exists; no much larger clone differs at one position. Library prep was done by 5' RACE. Sequenced using an Illumina HiSeq 2500. A second about 7 to 11 cycle PCR used a sample-barcoded 5' primer and a J-beta primer mix. A template-switch 5' adaptor carrying 12 random nucleotides introduced a unique molecular identifier onto each TCR beta cDNA molecule. At least 2.5 million CDR3-containing paired-end reads were obtained from each sample. The Mint cDNA synthesis kit, primed by a TRBC-specific oligonucleotide, was used to synthesize first-strand cDNA from all RNA. Following uracil-DNA glycosylase treatment, all cDNA underwent a first 18-cycle PCR with the universal primers M1SS and BC2_uni_R. On the study's bioinformatics: Each sample was normalized by randomly selecting 1 million high-quality reads, each carrying a distinct molecular identifier. Instead of being binned into consensus sequences, reads that shared molecular identifiers were thrown out. MiTCR, set to a Q25 quality threshold and the strictest error-elimination algorithm, was used for CDR3 identification, clonotype clustering and error correction. A nonparametric unseen species model with Euler transformation was used to estimate a lower bound on total TCR beta diversity. TCRdb cleaned the public reads at Q25 with fastp, built clones with MiXCR and kept in-frame beta chains. Every entry covers one CDR3 protein and lists the most common genes and DNA from its rows. It is TCRdb's table, rather than the study itself, that gives the V and J calls and clone size. For this sample the table gives 850,000 to 950,000 distinct CDR3 sequences, of which under 30% were detected only once. The top ten hold 15% to 20% of the sample.

The donors were roughly 38 Caucasian individuals from Russia, aged roughly 6 to 90 years, who were systemically healthy. Each donor gave 9.5 to 10 milliliters of peripheral blood, drawn into EDTA-treated Vacutainer tubes. Ficoll-Paque density-gradient centrifugation was used to isolate PBMCs, with at least 7 million per sample. Total RNA was extracted from PBMCs with Trizol reagent, with at least 6 micrograms obtained per sample. Naive CD45RAhigh/CD27high T cell percentages were measured by flow cytometry on a PBMC aliquot from every donor. The CDR3 contains 12 residues, cysteine and phenylalanine counted. Only the CDR3 DNA is retained, 36 bases long and in frame from the first base. V loses 2 bases, J loses 11 bases, and the germline ends lie 12 bases apart. Taken from the germline V gene, the CDR1 and CDR2 loops are SGHTA and FQGNSA. The data belong to a study of blood T cells in healthy people across ages (dated by TCRdb to about 2015). The study in broad terms: In model experiments, roughly one uniquely barcoded TCR beta cDNA molecule per two T cells was captured by template switching. To track age-related changes in TCR beta repertoire diversity, the study relied on deep sequencing normalized with unique cDNA molecular identifiers. Donors were grouped into four age groups: young (average roughly 15 years), middle-aged (roughly 40), aged (over 55) and long-lived (approximately 78). Donors of different ages were randomly distributed across sequencing lanes to avoid experimental bias. Two additional independent replicas of 1 million unique cDNA reads from the same blood draw were analyzed for two donors (one aged 18 to 29 and one aged 80 or older). What the work shows at the level of the full study, not this receptor alone: Conclusive comparison of naive and antigen-experienced compartments was prevented by the profiling of bulk unsorted PBMCs. Observed TCR beta diversity per million T cells fell roughly linearly with age, and a significant reduction was already apparent by age about 43. A strong correlation was found between observed TCR beta diversity and the percentage of naive T cells measured by flow cytometry. Because donor CMV infection status was unknown, age-related changes in expanded clonotypes were potentially confounded. Estimates of total diversity from one million sequenced T cells were regarded as lower bounds and underestimates. Compared with the aged group, more naive CD4+ T cells, fewer expanded clones and increased TCR diversity were shown by the long-lived group, suggesting age selection.

The V and J genes are TRBV7-2 and TRBJ1-1; matching of 5 bases hints at TRBD1 as the D gene. Sequencing was performed on blood. This sequence originates from a woman over 75 in good health. Here the CDR3 is given as CASSLNSGTAFF. The nucleotide sequence reads as follows: TGTGCCAGCAGCTTAAACTCAGGGACTGCTTTCTTT.